This T cell receptor beta chain was documented in a study of radiotherapy plus CTLA-4 blockade in lung cancer. Looking at the study overall: Around 18% of enrolled patients responded objectively, and more than 30% had disease control.

Germline V gene data show CDR1 as SGHRS and CDR2 as YFSETQ. The CDR3 is 19 amino acids. Trimming removed 4 bases from V and 5 bases from J, with 30 bases in between. Comments on this clone: Its antigen is as yet unknown.

Assay used: immunoSEQ multiplex PCR; TCRdb lists only in-frame clones, some missing. This table holds tens of thousands of clones, 79% found once. Study outcomes and limitations: Subsequent to radiotherapy plus ipilimumab, tumor-derived TCR clones underwent expansion in blood.

This chain links TRBV5-1 with TRBJ1-2, with D possibly being TRBD1 (5 bases). The source of this sequence is a human donor with non-small cell lung cancer that progressed on radiotherapy plus ipilimumab. Sample: peripheral blood, taken from a patient treated with radiotherapy plus ipilimumab. In nucleotides, the CDR3 is TGCGCCAGCAGCCCCCTAGGGCACTCACGGGGCGTCGTAGAATATGGCTACACCTTC. Residues: CASSPLGHSRGVVEYGYTF.